Listed below are T cell receptor beta chains from one sample, sequenced in a study of T cell repertoires in cytomegalovirus infection. TCRdb called the reads again in MiXCR, with one record for every CDR3 protein. The profile shows some 450,000 distinct CDR3 sequences, roughly 31% of them singletons. Sequencing was carried out using PBMCs. The source of these receptors is a human donor in good health (CMV status not recorded). Some clones in this sample may be carry-over from other donors' samples. Both conserved end residues are part of each CDR3. The D gene is left open where the match is weak. Not every row has a clone size; where given, it reads once, few, many or a size class.

J,D,size,V,DNA,CDR3
TRBJ1-1,NA,NA,TRBV3-1,TGTGCCAGAAGCAATTTTAGGGACACTGAAGCTTTCTGG,CARSNFRDTEAFW
TRBJ2-2,NA,NA,TRBV29-1,TGCAGCGTTGATATAGCTAACACCGGGGAGCTGTTTTTT,CSVDIANTGELFF
TRBJ2-7,TRBD2,NA,TRBV4-3,TGCGCCAGCAGCCAATCCCTGGTGACTAGCGGGTGGTCAGACTACGAGCAGTACTTC,CASSQSLVTSGWSDYEQYF
TRBJ1-5,NA,many,TRBV28,TGTGCCAGCAGTTTAGTCCAGGGCGGGCAGCCCCAGCATTTT,CASSLVQGGQPQHF
TRBJ1-5,NA,few,TRBV20-1,TGCAGTGCTAGAGATCTGGGGGGCAATCAGCCCCAGCATTTT,CSARDLGGNQPQHF
TRBJ1-5,TRBD1,few,TRBV20-1,TGCAGTGCTAGTGGGACAGCCAATCAGCCCCAGCATTTT,CSASGTANQPQHF
TRBJ2-1,TRBD2,many,TRBV7-2,TGTGCCAGCAGCTTAGCTAGCGGGGGCGAGCAGTTCTTC,CASSLASGGEQFF
TRBJ1-1,NA,NA,TRBV5-5,TGTGCCAGCAGGAGGTCGCCCCCGGGGGCTGAAGCTTTCTTT,CASRRSPPGAEAFF
TRBJ2-1,TRBD2,few,TRBV2,TGTGCCAGCTCCGAAACGGGAGGGGATGAGCAGTTCTTC,CASSETGGDEQFF
TRBJ2-7,TRBD1,NA,TRBV20-1,TGCAGTGCACCACAGGGGGTCGAGCAGTACTTC,CSAPQGVEQYF
TRBJ1-5,NA,NA,TRBV9,TGTGCCAGCAGCGCAGGAGTTAATAGCAATCAGCCCCAGCATTTT,CASSAGVNSNQPQHF
TRBJ2-5,NA,NA,TRBV14,TGTGCCAGCAGTACCGCTGGGAAGGAGACCCAGTACTTC,CASSTAGKETQYF
TRBJ1-1,TRBD1,NA,TRBV7-2,TGTGCCAGCAGCTCCCGGGCCGGGACAGGTTCTTGCTTT,CASSSRAGTGSCF
TRBJ2-5,NA,few,TRBV11-2,TGTGCCAGCAGCTACGGGGGCGGGGTCCAAGAGACCCAGTACTTC,CASSYGGGVQETQYF
TRBJ2-5,TRBD1,few,TRBV5-4,TGTGCCAGCAGCTCGGGACAGGACCAAGAGACCCAGTACTTC,CASSSGQDQETQYF
TRBJ2-1,TRBD1,few,TRBV5-4,TGTGCCAGCAGCTCCTCGACAGGGTATCTAAATGAGCAGTTCTTC,CASSSSTGYLNEQFF
TRBJ2-5,TRBD2,few,TRBV19,TGTGCCAGTCGACTAGCGGGGGAGGAGACCCAGTACTTC,CASRLAGEETQYF
TRBJ2-2,TRBD1,NA,TRBV20-1,TGCAGTGCTAGACAGGGGGCGCGGACCGGGGAGCTGTTTTTT,CSARQGARTGELFF
TRBJ2-7,NA,few,TRBV2,TGTGCCAGCAGCGCCGGACGGCCAGCGGAGCAGTACTTC,CASSAGRPAEQYF
TRBJ2-1,TRBD2,NA,TRBV6-2/TRBV6-3,TGTGCCAGCAGTTACGGAGCGGGGGGGAATGAGCAGTTCTTC,CASSYGAGGNEQFF
TRBJ2-1,TRBD2,NA,TRBV18,TGTGCCAGCTCACCACCGGGACTAGCGGGGGGACCCGGTGAGCAGTTCTTC,CASSPPGLAGGPGEQFF
TRBJ2-5,NA,once,TRBV2,TGTGCCAGCAGTGAATCCCGGCGCGGGAAAGAGACCCAGTACTTC,CASSESRRGKETQYF
TRBJ1-6,TRBD1,NA,TRBV7-8,TGTGCCAGCAGCTCCCCCCGCCTGGGGACAGGGAGAGTTACCCTCCACTTT,CASSSPRLGTGRVTLHF
TRBJ1-6,NA,NA,TRBV7-4,TGTGCCAGCAGCTTAGGAGAGGGACAAGATAATTCACCCCTCCACTTT,CASSLGEGQDNSPLHF
TRBJ2-7,TRBD1,few,TRBV12-3/TRBV12-4,TGTGCCAGCAGTTTAGGGACAGGGTCCGGCAAGCAGTACTTC,CASSLGTGSGKQYF
TRBJ1-2,NA,NA,TRBV4-1,TGCGCCAGCAGCCAGGACGTGGTGAACATTCCCCTCTATGGCTACACCTTC,CASSQDVVNIPLYGYTF
TRBJ1-5,NA,few,TRBV27,TGTGCCAGCAGCTCCAAGACAGGCGCCCGGCCCCAGCATTTT,CASSSKTGARPQHF
TRBJ1-2,NA,many,TRBV7-8,TGTGCCAGCAGCCTAGCGGCGCAGGGTCGTGGCTACACCTTC,CASSLAAQGRGYTF
TRBJ2-2,NA,NA,TRBV10-3,TGTGCCATCAGTGAACAACCATCAGGGACAACCGGGGAGCTGTTTTTT,CAISEQPSGTTGELFF
TRBJ2-3,NA,few,TRBV14,TGTGCCAGCAGCCAAGATTACTATGCGCAGTATTTT,CASSQDYYAQYF
TRBJ2-2,NA,NA,TRBV12-3/TRBV12-4,TGTGCCAGCAGTCGGACAGCGAAAAACACCGGGGAGCTGTTTTTT,CASSRTAKNTGELFF
TRBJ1-5,NA,many,TRBV7-2,TGTGCCAGCAGCTTAGCGGCAGTTAGCAATCAGCCCCAGCATTTT,CASSLAAVSNQPQHF
TRBJ1-1,NA,many,TRBV7-8,TGTGCCAGCAGCTTTCGACAGGTGAACACTGAAGCTTTCTTT,CASSFRQVNTEAFF
TRBJ2-5,TRBD1,NA,TRBV28,TGTGCCAGCAGTTTACTAGGACAGGGTGGGAGAGAGACCCAGTACTTC,CASSLLGQGGRETQYF
TRBJ2-5,NA,many,TRBV6-1,TGTGCCAGCACACGGGTGCCGTACGGTGAGACCCAGTACTTC,CASTRVPYGETQYF
TRBJ1-2,NA,NA,TRBV6-2/TRBV6-3,TGTGCCAGCAGTGCAGGTATTGGTGGCTACACCTTC,CASSAGIGGYTF
TRBJ2-7,NA,NA,TRBV3-1,TGTGCCAGCAGCCAAGAGAGATCGGGGCTTGTTCCCTACGAGCAGTACTTC,CASSQERSGLVPYEQYF
TRBJ1-6,NA,many,TRBV11-2,TGTGCCAGCAGCGGGGTAGGGAGTGGAGTGCTTAGTTCACCCCTCCACTTT,CASSGVGSGVLSSPLHF